The clone carrying this T cell receptor beta chain was seen just once. Its antigen is as yet unknown. Germline V CDR1 and CDR2: MNHEY, SMNVEV (reference sequence). V was pared by 3 bases and J by 2 bases, with 17 bases between. There are 16 residues in the CDR3. The data originate from a study of radiotherapy plus CTLA-4 blockade in lung cancer. Background on the study: Among patients, around 18% showed objective responses, and about 31% had disease control.

Participants had chemo-refractory metastatic non-small-cell lung cancer and were treated with focal radiation plus ipilimumab CTLA-4 blockade. Regarding the study as a whole: Early shifts in blood T cell clones, with interferon-beta, reportedly predicted response best. TCR clones originating in tumors grew in number in blood after radiotherapy plus ipilimumab.

Profiling relied on immunoSEQ multiplex PCR, and the TCRdb table lists in-frame clones only, not all of them. Seen here are approximately 47,000 clones, 82% observed once, and the top ten hold approximately 3.3%. V gene TRBV27 combines with J gene TRBJ2-7; possible D gene TRBD2, 6 bases. Specimen: peripheral blood, collected from a patient treated with radiotherapy plus ipilimumab. This receptor was obtained from a human donor with non-small cell lung cancer who had stable disease on radiotherapy plus ipilimumab. CDR3 in DNA: TGTGCCAGCAGTTTTACTTACGGGAGCGCAACCTACGAGCAGTACTTC. This encodes CASSFTYGSATYEQYF.